The 23 T cell receptor beta chains below were found in one sample sequenced in a study of T-cell reconstitution after alpha-beta-depleted transplantation in children. For TCRbeta, the library was prepared with unique molecular identifiers. TCRdb reprocessed the PCR reads with MiXCR, giving one entry per CDR3 protein. The sample lists approximately 980,000 distinct CDR3 sequences; about 29% were seen once. The starting material was PBMCs, mostly from graft donor cells, obtained 360 days after TCRalphabeta/CD19-depleted stem cell transplant. The source is a boy in the first two years of life who had a stem cell transplant for SCID, so the T cells may come from the graft donor.

The chain couples TRBV9 to TRBJ2-3, with D tentatively TRBD2 (5 bases). The CDR3 totals 15 residues. Germline assignment: CDR1 SGDLS and CDR2 YYNGEE. Trimming removed 0 bases at V and 2 bases at J, with 10 bases between. CDR3 amino acids: CASSVAGWNTDTQYF. CDR3 bases: TGTGCCAGCAGCGTAGCGGGATGGAACACAGATACGCAGTATTTT.

This clonotype was detected a few times. The chain recombines TRBV6-1 with TRBJ1-1; the D is unclear. V lost 8 bases, J lost 2 bases, and 15 bases lay in between. Germline V CDR1 and CDR2: MNHNS, SASEGT. The CDR3 totals 14 residues. CDR3 residues: CASGRDIGNTEAFF. Here the CDR3 DNA reads TGTGCCAGCGGGCGGGATATCGGAAACACTGAAGCTTTCTTT.

This chain uses TRBV4-1 with TRBJ2-7, with 8 bases fitting TRBD2. In germline, CDR1 is MGHRA, CDR2 YSYEKL. Trimming took 2 bases from V and 2 from J; bases not matched to a gene: 5. This CDR3 is 15 amino acids long. CDR3 nucleotide sequence: TGCGCCAGCAGCCAAACGGGGGGGCCTACCTACGAGCAGTACTTC. Encoded protein: CASSQTGGPTYEQYF.

The rearrangement links TRBV29-1 to TRBJ2-2; possibly TRBD1 for D (6 bases). V was pared by 4 bases and J by 7 bases, with 13 bases between. The CDR3 extends over 13 amino acids. The germline CDR1 and CDR2 sequences are SQVTM and ANQGSEA. CDR3 nucleotides: TGCAGCGTTGCGAGGGGGAGAAGCGGGGAGCTGTTTTTT. This sequence encodes CSVARGRSGELFF.

The chain combines TRBV7-9 with TRBJ2-2, with a possible D match to TRBD2 (5 bases). This CDR3 is 16 amino acids long. Trimming left V 5 bases short and J 4 bases short, with 17 bases between. The V gene's germline CDR1 is SEHNR and CDR2 FQNEAQ (reference sequence). DNA for the CDR3: TGTGCCAGCAGCCTTCCGCGGACTTTGGGCACCGGGGAGCTGTTTTTT. It translates to CASSLPRTLGTGELFF.

This clonotype was seen repeatedly, ten times or more. The chain combines TRBV6-1 with TRBJ2-3; no clear D gene. The ends were cut back, 7 bases at V and 3 bases at J, with 14 bases in the middle. Germline CDR1 MNHNS, CDR2 SASEGT. The length of the CDR3 is 14 residues. The DNA of the CDR3 is TGTGCCAGCACCGAAAGGTACCCGACAGATACGCAGTATTTT. Translation gives CASTERYPTDTQYF.

This CDR3 is CASSLGSGPIITDTQYF. As DNA, the CDR3 is TGTGCCAGCAGCTTAGGGTCGGGACCTATCATCACAGATACGCAGTATTTT. The chain couples TRBV7-9 to TRBJ2-3; D may match TRBD1 or TRBD2 (5 bases each). The germline V gene has CDR1 SEHNR and CDR2 FQNEAQ (reference sequence). The CDR3 has 17 amino acids. The germline V and J ends were trimmed by 1 base and 2 bases, with 16 bases remaining between them.

This chain links TRBV15 with TRBJ2-1; TRBD2 aligns across 14 bases. The length of the CDR3 is 16 residues. The J segment lost 7 bases and the V segment lost 1 base, leaving 3 bases of the junction unmatched. The germline CDR1 and CDR2 sequences are LNHNV and YYDKDF (reference sequence). The CDR3 DNA follows: TGTGCCACCAGCAGAGCGGGACTAGCGGGGGTTAATGAGCAGTTCTTC. Its translation is CATSRAGLAGVNEQFF.

The sample holds many counts of this clonotype. This sequence joins TRBV6-2 or TRBV6-3 and TRBJ2-2, with D unclear. Trimming stripped 6 bases from V and 0 bases from J, with 14 bases between. The CDR3 length is 16 residues. Germline CDR1 and CDR2: MNHEY and SVGEGT. DNA for the CDR3: TGTGCCAGCAGATTACCCCGATTTCCGAACACCGGGGAGCTGTTTTTT. Translation: CASRLPRFPNTGELFF.

This clonotype occurred a few times. The gene calls are TRBV3-1 and TRBJ2-2, with D possibly called TRBD1 or TRBD2 (5 bases each). Germline V gene lookup returns CDR1 LGHDT and CDR2 YNNKEL (reference sequence). The ends were cut back, 5 bases at V and 3 bases at J, with 16 bases in the middle. The length of the CDR3 is 16 residues. CDR3 DNA: TGTGCCAGCAGCGATGTCAACGGGGCTTACACCGGGGAGCTGTTTTTT. This gives the protein CASSDVNGAYTGELFF. The whole variable domain, remainder taken from reference TRBV3-1 and TRBJ2-2, is DTAVSQTPKYLVTQMGNDKSIKCEQNLGHDTMYWYKQDSKKFLKIMFSYNNKELIINETVPNRFSPKSPDKAHLNLHINSLELGDSAVYFCASSDVNGAYTGELFFGEGSRLTVL.

CDR3 sequence (DNA): TGCAGTGCTAGCCCATGGCCGAATGAGCAGTTCTTC. This sequence encodes CSASPWPNEQFF. This chain uses TRBV20-1 with TRBJ2-1, with D hard to call. V gave up 3 bases and J gave up 7 bases, with 10 bases separating them. Germline loops: CDR1 DFQATT, CDR2 SNEGSKA (reference sequence). The length of the CDR3 is 12 residues.

This clonotype appeared once. The CDR3: CASSHLQRAGGLNTGELFF. The CDR3 nucleotides read TGTGCCAGCAGCCACCTACAACGCGCAGGGGGACTGAACACCGGGGAGCTGTTTTTT. The rearrangement joins TRBV4-2 to TRBJ2-2, with D possibly TRBD1 on 7 matching bases. The CDR3 sequence is 19 residues long. Trimming took off 3 bases at V and 1 base at J, with 21 bases between the two ends. Per germline, CDR1 LGHNA and CDR2 YNFKEQ.

The chain couples TRBV7-2 to TRBJ1-2, with D uncertain. Trimming removed 5 bases at V and 8 bases at J, with 27 bases between. CDR3 length: 17 amino acids. Germline CDR1 reads SGHTA; CDR2 reads FQGNSA. CDR3 region: CASSRTTYRIAGEGYTF. In DNA form, the CDR3 reads TGTGCCAGCAGCCGAACCACGTACAGAATCGCTGGCGAGGGCTACACCTTC.

This clonotype was detected only a few times. This chain connects TRBV5-6 to TRBJ2-3; 9 bases align to TRBD2. There are 16 residues in the CDR3. The trim removed 1 base at V and 2 bases at J, leaving 5 bases unmatched. The germline V gene has CDR1 SGHDT and CDR2 YYEEEE. CDR3 protein: CASSLFGGGATDTQYF. In nucleotides, the CDR3 is TGTGCCAGCAGCTTGTTCGGCGGGGGGGCCACAGATACGCAGTATTTT.

This clonotype has more than one count but fewer than ten. The chain has TRBV6-5 and TRBJ2-7; D is tentatively TRBD1 or TRBD2 (5 bases each). The CDR3 has 16 residues. With 0 bases removed from V and 2 bases from J, the gap between germline ends came to 14 bases. Germline V gene data show CDR1 as MNHEY and CDR2 as SVGAGI. The CDR3 DNA reads TGTGCCAGCAGTTACTCGACCGGGACGAGGACCTACGAGCAGTACTTC. It translates to CASSYSTGTRTYEQYF.

The V gene is TRBV28, the J gene TRBJ2-7; 10 positions agree with TRBD2. Trimming at V came to 3 bases and at J to 4 bases, leaving 6 bases not matched to a gene. This CDR3 contains 15 residues. Per the germline V gene, CDR1 is MDHEN and CDR2 is SYDVKM. The CDR3 DNA reads TGTGCCAGCAGTTTCAGGCTAGCGGGGGAGTACGAGCAGTACTTC. Its translation is CASSFRLAGEYEQYF.

This clonotype has only a few counts. The J gene is TRBJ2-1, the V gene TRBV7-3, with D unclear. The ends were cut back, 2 bases at V and 2 bases at J, with 10 bases in the middle. The CDR3 is 15 residues long. Germline CDR1 is SGHTA and CDR2 is FQGTGA. The chain's CDR3 is CASSLDGETYNEQFF. CDR3 DNA: TGTGCCAGCAGCTTAGACGGTGAAACCTACAATGAGCAGTTCTTC. Based on the CDR3 plus reference TRBV7-3 and TRBJ2-1, the full variable domain is GAGVSQTPSNKVTEKGKYVELRCDPISGHTALYWYRQSLGQGPEFLIYFQGTGAADDSGLPNDRFFAVRPEGSVSTLKIQRTERGDSAVYLCASSLDGETYNEQFFGPGTRLTVL.

This clonotype has a handful of counts. V usage is TRBV12-3 or TRBV12-4 and J usage is TRBJ1-2, with unresolved D. Trimming cost V 5 bases and J 0 bases, with 7 bases left between them. CDR3 length equals 13 residues. The CDR3 coding sequence is TGTGCCAGCAGTGCACCGCCTAACTATGGCTACACCTTC. It encodes CASSAPPNYGYTF.

A few counts support this clonotype. The chain has TRBV10-2 and TRBJ2-3, with D perhaps being TRBD1 or TRBD2 (5 bases each). Germline values: CDR1 WSHSY, CDR2 SAAADI. Trimming cost V 6 bases and J 6 bases, with 16 bases left between them. The length of the CDR3 is 14 residues. CDR3 DNA: TGCGCCAGCAGATGGGACCCTACGGGGGATACGCAGTATTTT. Amino acid sequence: CASRWDPTGDTQYF.

The rearrangement uses TRBV4-2 and TRBJ2-6; 12 nucleotides agree with TRBD2. CDR1 is LGHNA and CDR2 is YNFKEQ in the germline V gene. The CDR3 is 19 residues long. V dropped 0 bases and J dropped 3; count of bases not matched to a gene: 6. The chain's CDR3 is CASSQDSSGGAGGANVLTF. The CDR3 coding sequence is TGTGCCAGCAGCCAAGACTCTAGCGGGGGGGCCGGTGGGGCCAACGTCCTGACTTTC.

The V gene is TRBV7-2, the J gene TRBJ1-4; D possibly corresponds to TRBD1 (6 bases). The CDR3 length is 15 residues. Germline-derived CDR1 and CDR2 are SGHTA and FQGNSA. V lost 3 bases and J 7 bases, leaving 15 bases between the germline ends. The CDR3 is CASSLNRATIEKLFF. CDR3 DNA: TGTGCCAGCAGCTTGAACAGGGCAACGATTGAAAAACTGTTTTTT.

The chain is built from TRBV7-2 and TRBJ1-4; 8 positions agree with TRBD1. With V trimmed by 8 bases and J by 2 bases, 10 bases remained unmatched. CDR1 and CDR2 (germline): SGHTA, FQGNSA. The CDR3 consists of 16 residues. In nucleotides, the CDR3 is TGTGCCAGCGGGACAGGCCACAGAGGGACTAATGAAAAACTGTTTTTT. As protein: CASGTGHRGTNEKLFF.

This clonotype was found once. One end of the junction does not line up with germline, which may come from a read error. The genes are TRBV12-3 or TRBV12-4 and TRBJ2-3, with a weak D call TRBD1 (6 bases). The CDR3 contains 15 residues. The CDR3 loop reads CVSSYHYRDSDTQYF. The CDR3 DNA is TGTGTCAGCAGTTATCACTACAGGGATTCGGATACGCAGTATTTT.